The T cell receptor beta chain under discussion was sequenced for a study of a mutant IDH1 vaccine in newly diagnosed glioma. Study details: Former treatment meant radiotherapy, temozolomide, or both; the majority had gotten both.

V was clipped by 7 bases and J by 6 bases; unmatched bases: 5. This CDR3 is 13 amino acids long. In germline, CDR1 is MNHNS, CDR2 SASEGT. Assay used: immunoSEQ multiplex PCR; TCRdb lists only in-frame clones, some missing. The repertoire includes tens of thousands of clones, 80% to 90% of them detected once, and 5% to 7% sits in the top ten. With regard to this clone: Its antigen is not known.

Time point here: week 35, safety follow-up. In every dose of vaccine, 300 ug of mutant IDH1 20-mer peptide was given alongside topical imiquimod. The chain carries TRBV6-1 and TRBJ2-4; 8 positions match TRBD1. Sequencing used PBMCs, obtained from a glioma patient whose treatment included an IDH1 peptide vaccine. This TCR came from a middle-aged man with glioma. CDR3 in DNA: TGTGCCAGCATCAGGACAGGGATAAACATTCAGTACTTC. Translating it yields CASIRTGINIQYF.